This TCR beta chain was profiled in a study of T cells after yellow fever vaccination. Across the study: Preparation used SMART-Seq v4 Ultra Low Input for the low-cell-number fractions.

A process of 5'RACE template switching, which added a universal primer site and UMIs, was used to make TCR cDNA. Using its own MiXCR run on the 5' RACE reads, TCRdb lists one record per CDR3 protein. The repertoire includes more than 350,000 distinct CDR3 sequences, roughly 10% of them detected once, and roughly a sixth sits in the top ten. Comment on this clonotype: Its specificity is unknown.

The trim removed 0 bases at V and 5 bases at J, leaving 2 bases unmatched. Germline CDR1 SGHRS, CDR2 YFSETQ. CDR3 length: 14 amino acids. Overall study results and limits: Booster samples showed a return of most primary-vaccination clones (roughly 96% CD4, approximately 85% CD8). The bulk population could contribute abundant contaminating clonotypes to FACS-sorted repertoires.

The sample in question was PBMCs, obtained on the day of the first yellow fever vaccination. The chain couples TRBV5-1 to TRBJ2-5; TRBD2 matches at 9 bases. The receptor's source is a young man who received the YFV17D yellow fever vaccine. The CDR3 protein is CASSLAGLAETQYF. The CDR3 region has the DNA TGCGCCAGCAGCTTGGCCGGACTAGCGGAGACCCAGTACTTC.